These 25 T cell receptor beta chains were sequenced from one sample in a study of T cell changes during pregnancy in multiple sclerosis. Only in-frame clones appear in the TCRdb table, and some are missing; sequencing was by immunoSEQ multiplex PCR. The repertoire includes 55,000 to 85,000 clones, about 94% of them detected once, and 0.5% to 0.65% sits in the top ten. The source was peripheral blood, collected in the third trimester of pregnancy. The receptors stem from a female donor with multiple sclerosis, enrolled in a pregnancy study.

This clone was recorded once. The rearrangement uses TRBV6-6 and TRBJ1-1, with D uncertain. Germline V CDR1 and CDR2: MNHNY, SVGAGI (reference sequence). The CDR3 loop spans 13 amino acids. V lost 8 bases and J lost 3, with 13 bases in between. The CDR3 DNA reads as TGTGCCAGCGAGGAAGGTCCTTACACTGAAGCTTTCTTT. It codes for CASEEGPYTEAFF.

The rearrangement joins TRBV10-1 to TRBJ2-3; 10 nucleotides match TRBD2. Per the germline V gene, CDR1 is WNHNN and CDR2 is SYGVQD (reference sequence). The junction had 8 bases not matched to a gene; V was cut back by 8 bases and J by 3 bases. The CDR3 loop spans 15 amino acids. The CDR3 nucleotides are TGCGCCAGCGTCCTTTTAGCGGGGGGTACAGATACGCAGTATTTT. It is translated as CASVLLAGGTDTQYF.

The chain links TRBV2 to TRBJ1-2, with 9 bases lining up with TRBD1. This CDR3 region has 12 residues. In germline, CDR1 is SNHLY, CDR2 FYNNEI. The junction had 6 bases not matched to a gene; V was cut back by 8 bases and J by 8 bases. The chain's CDR3 is CASLQGAEGYTF. The CDR3, as DNA: TGTGCCAGCCTACAGGGGGCGGAGGGCTACACCTTC.

The chain employs TRBV4-3 and TRBJ2-7; D remains ambiguous. Germline loops: CDR1 LGHNA, CDR2 YSLEER. The CDR3 has 13 amino acids. Trimming removed 0 bases from V and 6 bases from J, with 9 bases in between. The CDR3 DNA reads as TGCGCCAGCAGCCAAGAACTTCCGAGCGAGCAGTACTTC. Residues: CASSQELPSEQYF.

The CDR3 sequence: CASSYRQAGYGYTF. The CDR3 DNA sequence: TGTGCCAGCAGTTATCGGCAGGCGGGCTATGGCTACACCTTC. V and J are TRBV6-5 and TRBJ1-2, with D unresolved. This CDR3 has 14 residues. V lost 3 bases and J lost 4, with 12 bases in between. Germline V gene sequence: CDR1 MNHEY, CDR2 SVGAGI.

The CDR3 protein is CASSEGLPNEQFF. Written as DNA, the CDR3 is TGTGCCAGCAGCGAGGGACTACCTAATGAGCAGTTCTTC. The rearrangement uses TRBV6-5 and TRBJ2-1; 7 bases fit TRBD2. CDR3 length: 13 amino acids. Trimming cost V 6 bases and J 7 bases; bases outside gene matches: 6. Germline values: CDR1 MNHEY, CDR2 SVGAGI.

The chain has TRBV4-1 and TRBJ2-5; TRBD1 agrees at 8 bases. Matching the DNA end better, TRBJ2-7 makes the J call doubtful. CDR1 and CDR2 (germline): MGHRA, YSYEKL. The CDR3 runs 14 residues. DNA for the CDR3: TGCGCCAGCAGCCCCAACAGGGGGTTCTACGAGCAGTACTTC. This codes for CASSPNRGFYEQYF.

The V call is TRBV2, the J call TRBJ2-5, with D perhaps matching TRBD2 (6 bases). Judging by the DNA end, TRBJ2-7 fits better; the J call may be wrong. Germline-derived CDR1 and CDR2 are SNHLY and FYNNEI. The CDR3 is 15 residues long. As DNA, the CDR3 is TGTGCCAGCAGTGAATTTGGCGGGGACCGCTACGAGCAGTACTTC. Translated: CASSEFGGDRYEQYF.

This chain uses TRBV7-9 with TRBJ2-2; tentatively, D is TRBD2 (5 bases). CDR1 is SEHNR, CDR2 FQNEAQ, per germline (reference sequence). V lost 5 bases, J lost 7 bases, and 11 bases lay in between. CDR3 size: 13 residues. The CDR3 spells CASSPTRDGELFF. The CDR3 DNA follows: TGTGCCAGCAGCCCGACTCGGGACGGGGAGCTGTTTTTT.

The V and J genes are TRBV7-2 and TRBJ2-6, with D possibly TRBD1 on 6 matching bases. Germline-derived CDR1 and CDR2 are SGHTA and FQGNSA. V was shortened by 1 base and J by 1 base, with 8 bases between the two germline ends. CDR3 size: 16 residues. The CDR3 sequence is CASSLGTVSGANVLTF. The CDR3 nucleotides are TGTGCCAGCAGCTTAGGGACAGTGTCTGGGGCCAACGTCCTGACTTTC.

The V call is TRBV29-1, the J call TRBJ2-7, with 15 bases that match TRBD2. V lost 1 base, J lost 0 bases, and 4 bases stayed unmatched. The length of the CDR3 is 17 residues. Germline values: CDR1 SQVTM, CDR2 ANQGSEA. The CDR3 reads CSVEGTSGGEDSYEQYF. The CDR3 nucleotides read TGCAGCGTTGAAGGGACTAGCGGGGGGGAAGACTCCTACGAGCAGTACTTC.

This chain connects TRBV9 to TRBJ1-3; the D gene is possibly TRBD1 (5 bases). Germline V gene data show CDR1 as SGDLS and CDR2 as YYNGEE. Trimming left V 4 bases short and J 1 base short, with 15 bases between. This CDR3 contains 16 residues. For the CDR3, the DNA is TGTGCCAGCAGCAGACTCGCGGACATTTCTGGAAACACCATATATTTT. It is translated as CASSRLADISGNTIYF.

The rearrangement links TRBV5-4 to TRBJ2-3, with 10 nucleotides matching TRBD2. Germline loops: CDR1 SGHNT, CDR2 YYREEE (reference sequence). J was trimmed by 1 base and V by 5 bases; bases with no gene match: 7. The CDR3 has 16 residues. The CDR3 sequence: CASRKRLAGGTDTQYF. CDR3 DNA sequence: TGTGCCAGCAGGAAGCGCCTAGCGGGGGGCACAGATACGCAGTATTTT.

The V and J genes are TRBV10-3 and TRBJ2-5; 7 bases map to TRBD2. Germline V gene data show CDR1 as ENHRY and CDR2 as SYGVKD. The V segment lost 3 bases and the J segment 4 bases; nucleotides outside the gene matches: 5. This CDR3 is built from 14 residues. The CDR3 protein is CAISESGGVETQYF. CDR3 nucleotide sequence: TGTGCCATCAGTGAATCGGGGGGTGTAGAGACCCAGTACTTC.

This clone has only one observation. The chain uses TRBV5-6 and TRBJ1-3, with D hard to call. V lost 2 bases, J lost 4 bases, and 4 bases lay in between. Germline CDR1 reads SGHDT; CDR2 reads YYEEEE. The CDR3 is 12 amino acids. For the CDR3, the DNA is TGTGCCAGCAGCTTAAGCGGAAACACCATATATTTT. Protein: CASSLSGNTIYF.

The chain uses TRBV5-8 and TRBJ1-1, with a weak D call TRBD1 (5 bases). The germline V gene encodes CDR1 SGHTS and CDR2 YDEGEE. Trimming pared 0 bases from V and 5 bases from J, leaving 11 bases between. This CDR3 comprises 14 residues. CDR3 amino acids: CASSLDQGRTEAFF. The CDR3 DNA follows: TGTGCCAGCAGCTTGGACCAGGGTCGGACTGAAGCTTTCTTT.

The chain links TRBV25-1 to TRBJ1-2; D gene unclear. The CDR3 totals 12 residues. The V and J ends lost 1 base and 7 bases respectively, with 7 bases between them. Germline-derived CDR1 and CDR2 are MGHDK and SYGVNS. The CDR3 nucleotides are TGTGCCAGCAGTGAATTTCGGGTTGGCTACACCTTC. It is translated as CASSEFRVGYTF.

J is TRBJ1-2 and V is TRBV30, with TRBD1 as a possible D gene (6 bases). The V and J ends lost 2 bases and 0 bases respectively, with 10 bases between them. This CDR3 is 14 amino acids long. Looked up from germline, CDR1 is GTSNPN and CDR2 is SVGIG (reference sequence). The CDR3 DNA is TGTGCCTGGAGTCGGACAGCTGCTAACTATGGCTACACCTTC. Protein product: CAWSRTAANYGYTF.

Here the CDR3 DNA reads TGTGCCAGTTGCGGCTCAAGGAATACTGAAGCTTTCTTT. Translation gives CASCGSRNTEAFF. The J gene is TRBJ1-1, the V gene TRBV19; no firm D call. This CDR3 has 13 amino acids. The V and J ends lost 8 bases and 5 bases respectively, with 15 bases between them. Germline V gene lookup returns CDR1 LNHDA and CDR2 SQIVND (reference sequence).

V usage is TRBV9 and J usage is TRBJ1-3; weak D call: TRBD1 (5 bases). CDR3 length: 14 residues. The ends were cut back, 6 bases at V and 0 bases at J, with 10 bases in the middle. CDR1 SGDLS and CDR2 YYNGEE come from the germline V gene. CDR3 protein: CASTRQSSGNTIYF. The CDR3 DNA reads TGTGCCAGCACCCGACAGAGCTCTGGAAACACCATATATTTT.

The CDR3 region has the DNA TGTGCCATCAGTGAGTCGATAGGACAGGGGTTAATGGAGCAGTACTTC. This codes for CAISESIGQGLMEQYF. This rearrangement joins TRBV10-3 to TRBJ2-7; TRBD1 agrees at 9 bases. V lost 0 bases and J lost 7; bases outside the gene matches: 10. Germline-derived CDR1 and CDR2 are ENHRY and SYGVKD. The CDR3 extends over 16 amino acids.

This sequence joins TRBV30 and TRBJ1-2; weak D call: TRBD1 (5 bases). CDR1 and CDR2 (germline): GTSNPN, SVGIG (reference sequence). The CDR3 totals 14 residues. V was shortened by 0 bases and J by 2 bases, with 10 bases between the two germline ends. CDR3 nucleotide sequence: TGTGCCTGGAGTGTGGGGCAGGGAAACTATGGCTACACCTTC. Its protein is CAWSVGQGNYGYTF.

This clone was recorded a few times. The chain carries TRBV6-5 and TRBJ1-1, with D uncertain. The CDR3 sequence is 14 residues long. With 6 bases removed from V and 0 bases from J, the gap between germline ends came to 11 bases. Germline V CDR1 and CDR2: MNHEY, SVGAGI. The CDR3 loop is CASSRESVNTEAFF. CDR3 DNA sequence: TGTGCCAGCAGCCGCGAGTCGGTGAACACTGAAGCTTTCTTT.

The rearrangement links TRBV27 to TRBJ1-5; possible D gene TRBD1, 5 bases. This CDR3 region has 14 residues. Trimming took off 5 bases at V and 2 bases at J, with 10 bases between the two ends. Germline CDR1 reads MNHEY; CDR2 reads SMNVEV (reference sequence). CDR3 amino acids: CASSLDRGNQPQHF. As DNA, the CDR3 is TGTGCCAGCAGTCTCGACAGAGGCAATCAGCCCCAGCATTTT.

The V gene is TRBV9, the J gene TRBJ2-1; 7 bases agree with TRBD2. CDR3 length: 16 amino acids. CDR1 and CDR2 (germline): SGDLS, YYNGEE. J lost 0 bases, V lost 0 bases, and 3 bases had no gene match. CDR3 DNA sequence: TGTGCCAGCAGCGTAGATGGCGGGGGCTCCTACAATGAGCAGTTCTTC. Its translation: CASSVDGGGSYNEQFF.